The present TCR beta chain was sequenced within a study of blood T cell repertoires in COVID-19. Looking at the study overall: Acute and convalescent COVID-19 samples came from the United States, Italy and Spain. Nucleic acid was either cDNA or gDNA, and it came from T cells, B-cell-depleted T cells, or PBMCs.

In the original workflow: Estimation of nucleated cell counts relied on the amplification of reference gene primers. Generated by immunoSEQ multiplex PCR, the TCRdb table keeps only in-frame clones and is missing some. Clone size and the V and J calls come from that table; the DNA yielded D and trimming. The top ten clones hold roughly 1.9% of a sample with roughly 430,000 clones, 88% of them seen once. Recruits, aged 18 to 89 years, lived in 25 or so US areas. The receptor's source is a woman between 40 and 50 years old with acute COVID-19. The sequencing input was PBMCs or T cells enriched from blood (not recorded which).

In nucleotides, the CDR3 is TGCGCCAGCAGCCCCGCGGGACAGCGCAATCAGCCCCAGCATTTT. Protein product: CASSPAGQRNQPQHF. V is TRBV5-1 and J is TRBJ1-5, with TRBD1 identical over 7 bases. CDR1 is SGHRS and CDR2 is YFSETQ in the germline V gene. The CDR3 is 15 residues long. J was trimmed by 2 bases and V by 4 bases; bases with no gene match: 6. The entire variable domain, with the rest obtained from reference TRBV5-1 and TRBJ1-5, is as follows: KAGVTQTPRYLIKTRGQQVTLSCSPISGHRSVSWYQQTPGQGLQFLFEYFSETQRNKGNFPGRFSGRQFSNSRSEMNVSTLELGDSALYLCASSPAGQRNQPQHFGDGTRLSIL.